These 10 T cell receptor beta chains were all obtained from the same sample, sequenced in a study of blood T cells in healthy people across ages. Combining a sample-barcoded 5' primer with a J-beta primer mix, a second PCR ran for roughly 7 to 12 cycles. MiXCR was run by TCRdb on the 5' RACE reads, yielding one entry per CDR3 protein. The profile shows some 1.7 million distinct CDR3 sequences, about 30% of them singletons. The sequencing input was blood. Receptor source: a woman aged 30 to 39 in good health.

The sample holds many counts of this clonotype. The rearrangement links TRBV5-1 to TRBJ2-6; D remains ambiguous. CDR1 is SGHRS and CDR2 is YFSETQ in the germline V gene. Trimming left V 1 base short and J 0 bases short, with 14 bases between. The CDR3 runs 18 residues. CDR3 loop: CASSLLSGYNSGANVLTF. CDR3 coding DNA: TGCGCCAGCAGCTTGCTATCAGGATATAACTCTGGGGCCAACGTCCTGACTTTC. The full variable domain, with the rest looked up from reference TRBV5-1 and TRBJ2-6, is KAGVTQTPRYLIKTRGQQVTLSCSPISGHRSVSWYQQTPGQGLQFLFEYFSETQRNKGNFPGRFSGRQFSNSRSEMNVSTLELGDSALYLCASSLLSGYNSGANVLTFGAGSRLTVL.

This clonotype was counted ten times or more. The V gene is TRBV5-4, the J gene TRBJ2-7; D not certain. The V end was cut by 2 bases, the J end by 2 bases, with 11 bases between. The CDR3 spans 14 residues. Germline-derived CDR1 and CDR2 are SGHNT and YYREEE (reference sequence). This CDR3 reads CASSLQEQPYEQYF. The CDR3 DNA is TGTGCCAGCAGCTTACAAGAACAACCCTACGAGCAGTACTTC.

The rearrangement links TRBV3-1 to TRBJ2-1; no firm D call. The CDR3 is made up of 17 amino acids. The germline V gene has CDR1 LGHDT and CDR2 YNNKEL (reference sequence). V shed 4 bases and J shed 1 base, with 17 bases lying between them. CDR3 region: CASSLRLSVTSYNEQFF. For the CDR3, the DNA is TGTGCCAGCAGCCTCCGATTGAGCGTTACATCCTACAATGAGCAGTTCTTC.

There are many counts of this clonotype. The V gene is TRBV9, the J gene TRBJ2-7, with 8 bases identical to TRBD1. Germline V gene sequence: CDR1 SGDLS, CDR2 YYNGEE. This CDR3 spans 13 amino acids. The J segment lost 8 bases and the V segment lost 4 bases, leaving 8 bases of the junction unmatched. In nucleotides, the CDR3 is TGTGCCAGCAGCCCCTCCCGGACAGGGAAGCAGTACTTC. Amino acid sequence: CASSPSRTGKQYF.

The rearrangement links TRBV7-2 to TRBJ2-4; the match to TRBD2 covers 7 bases. Gene TRBJ2-7 matches the end of the DNA better, so the J call may be wrong. Per the germline V gene, CDR1 is SGHTA and CDR2 is FQGNSA. The CDR3 spans 14 residues. CDR3 in DNA: TGTGCCAGCAGCTTAGGCGGGAGTATCGACGAGCAGTACTTC. This sequence encodes CASSLGGSIDEQYF.

Here the CDR3 DNA reads TGTGCCAGCAGCGGCCGGGACAGGGACTACAATGAGCAGTTCTTC. Residues: CASSGRDRDYNEQFF. The V gene is TRBV5-4, the J gene TRBJ2-1; 9 bases align to TRBD1. CDR1 is SGHNT and CDR2 is YYREEE in the germline V gene (reference sequence). The ends lost 4 bases at V and 3 bases at J; junction bases unmatched: 5. CDR3 length: 15 amino acids.

V usage is TRBV2 and J usage is TRBJ2-3; D is perhaps TRBD1 (5 bases). V was pared by 8 bases and J by 5 bases, with 17 bases between. Looked up from germline, CDR1 is SNHLY and CDR2 is FYNNEI. This CDR3 has 14 residues. The DNA for the CDR3 is TGTGCCAGCTCCAGGGCTAGTTCTGGAGATACGCAGTATTTT. Its translation is CASSRASSGDTQYF.

This clonotype was detected ten times or more. The genes are TRBV18 and TRBJ2-7; 8 nucleotides match TRBD1. The CDR3 is 14 amino acids. Trimming took 4 bases from V and 5 from J; bases not matched to a gene: 7. CDR1 is KGHSH, CDR2 LQKENI, per germline. CDR3 region: CASSRRDRTHEQYF. The CDR3 coding sequence is TGTGCCAGCTCACGCCGGGACAGGACCCACGAGCAGTACTTC.

Only a few counts were recorded for this clonotype. J is TRBJ2-7 and V is TRBV7-2; 12 bases map to TRBD2. J was trimmed by 7 bases and V by 4 bases; bases with no gene match: 11. The CDR3 has 16 amino acids. The germline V gene encodes CDR1 SGHTA and CDR2 FQGNSA. CDR3 DNA sequence: TGTGCCAGCAGCTCCCTGACTAGCGGGAGTAGTGGGGAGCAGTACTTC. Amino acids: CASSSLTSGSSGEQYF.

This chain uses TRBV7-2 with TRBJ2-6, with TRBD1 identical over 10 bases. Germline CDR1 and CDR2: SGHTA and FQGNSA. This CDR3 has 17 amino acids. Unmatched junction bases numbered 5, after V lost 4 bases and J lost 2 bases. The DNA for the CDR3 is TGTGCCAGCAGCTCGGGACAGGGGAACACTGGGGCCAACGTCCTGACTTTC. It yields the protein CASSSGQGNTGANVLTF.